The following is a TCR beta chain sequence with its context. With 6 bases removed from V and 2 bases from J, the gap between germline ends came to 14 bases. The CDR3 runs to 15 residues. CDR1 KGHSH and CDR2 LQKENI come from the germline V gene. This specimen comes from a study of T cell changes during pregnancy in multiple sclerosis. Here immunoSEQ multiplex PCR was the method, and the copy in TCRdb shows in-frame clones only, minus some. The repertoire holds around 45,000 clones, with 75% to 90% as singletons. This chain links TRBV18 with TRBJ2-1; the D gene is possibly TRBD1 (5 bases). The sample was CD8+ T cells from peripheral blood mononuclear cells, taken in the second trimester of pregnancy. The sequence came from a female donor with multiple sclerosis, enrolled in a pregnancy study. The CDR3 reads CASSVGDSTYNEQFF. CDR3 DNA: TGTGCCAGCTCCGTAGGGGATTCCACCTACAATGAGCAGTTCTTC. Looking up the rest from reference TRBV18 and TRBJ2-1 gives the full variable domain: NAGVMQNPRHLVRRRGQEARLRCSPMKGHSHVYWYRQLPEEGLKFMVYLQKENIIDESGMPKERFSAEFPKEGPSILRIQQVVRGDSAAYFCASSVGDSTYNEQFFGPGTRLTVL.